This T cell receptor (beta chain) was found in a study of CD4 T cells in relation to SARS-CoV-2 and coronaviruses. At the level of the study: After 10 days of antigen culture, PBMC TCR beta CDR3s were sequenced. No peptide or an HIV-1 Nef peptide pool served as negative control.

Points on this clone: The antigen remains undetermined.

Profiling relied on immunoSEQ multiplex PCR, and the TCRdb table lists in-frame clones only, not all of them. The sample yields 20,000 to 25,000 clones, less than 75% seen once. CD4+ T cells from unexposed donors were obtained before the COVID-19 pandemic (2011-2018). After about 10 days of culture, CD4+ T cells were isolated. After removal of 4 bases from V and 1 base from J, the junction contained 6 bases not matched to a gene. Germline assignment: CDR1 SGHDT and CDR2 YYEEEE. The CDR3 covers 17 residues. V is TRBV5-6 and J is TRBJ2-6, with 9 bases that match TRBD1. The sample taken for sequencing was CD4+ T cells from PBMCs, cultured in vitro. The receptor was derived from a human donor in good health. CDR3 amino acids: CASSPDRGTSGANVLTF. Here the CDR3 DNA reads TGTGCCAGCAGCCCCGACAGGGGGACATCTGGGGCCAACGTCCTGACTTTC. The entire variable domain, with the rest obtained from reference TRBV5-6 and TRBJ2-6, is as follows: DAGVTQSPTHLIKTRGQQVTLRCSPKSGHDTVSWYQQALGQGPQFIFQYYEEEERQRGNFPDRFSGHQFPNYSSELNVNALLLGDSALYLCASSPDRGTSGANVLTFGAGSRLTVL.